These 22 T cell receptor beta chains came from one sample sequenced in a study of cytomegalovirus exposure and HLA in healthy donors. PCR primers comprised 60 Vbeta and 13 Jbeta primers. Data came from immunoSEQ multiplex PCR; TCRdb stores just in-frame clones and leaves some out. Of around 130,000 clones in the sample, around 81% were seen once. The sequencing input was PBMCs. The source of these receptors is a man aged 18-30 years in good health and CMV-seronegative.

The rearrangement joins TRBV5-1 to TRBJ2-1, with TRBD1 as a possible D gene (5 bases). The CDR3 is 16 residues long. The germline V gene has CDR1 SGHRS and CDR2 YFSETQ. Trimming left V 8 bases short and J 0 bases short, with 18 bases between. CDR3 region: CASRWTNSGSYNEQFF. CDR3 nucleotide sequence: TGCGCCAGTCGATGGACAAACTCAGGCTCCTACAATGAGCAGTTCTTC.

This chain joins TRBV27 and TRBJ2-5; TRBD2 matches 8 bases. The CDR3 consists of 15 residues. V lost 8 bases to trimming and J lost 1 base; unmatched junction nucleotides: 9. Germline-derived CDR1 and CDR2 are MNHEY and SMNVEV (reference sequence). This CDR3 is CASSKGGLGQETQYF. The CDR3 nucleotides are TGTGCCAGCTCCAAAGGGGGACTAGGCCAAGAGACCCAGTACTTC.

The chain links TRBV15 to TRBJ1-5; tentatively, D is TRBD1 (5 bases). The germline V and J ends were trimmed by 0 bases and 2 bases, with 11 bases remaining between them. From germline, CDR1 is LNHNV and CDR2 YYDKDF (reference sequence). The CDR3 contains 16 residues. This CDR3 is CATSREGVKGNQPQHF. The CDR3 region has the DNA TGTGCCACCAGCAGAGAAGGGGTGAAGGGCAATCAGCCCCAGCATTTT.

The CDR3 is CASSIEGRQGARSSYNSPLHF. The CDR3 DNA is TGTGCCAGTAGTATCGAGGGACGACAGGGGGCCCGGAGCTCCTATAATTCACCCCTCCACTTT. V and J are TRBV19 and TRBJ1-6; 10 bases line up with TRBD1. Germline loops: CDR1 LNHDA, CDR2 SQIVND (reference sequence). V was pared by 3 bases and J by 0 bases, with 14 bases of the junction left unmatched. The CDR3 has 21 amino acids.

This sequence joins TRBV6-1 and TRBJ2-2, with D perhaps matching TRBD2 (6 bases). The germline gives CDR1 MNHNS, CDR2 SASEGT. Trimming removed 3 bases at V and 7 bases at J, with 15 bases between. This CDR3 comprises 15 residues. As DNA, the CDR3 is TGTGCCAGCAGTGACGGGACTGGAAAAGGCGGGGAGCTGTTTTTT. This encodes CASSDGTGKGGELFF.

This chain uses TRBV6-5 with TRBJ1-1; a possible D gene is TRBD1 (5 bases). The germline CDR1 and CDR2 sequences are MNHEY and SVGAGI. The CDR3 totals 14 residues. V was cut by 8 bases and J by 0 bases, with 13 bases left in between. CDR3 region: CASLETALNTEAFF. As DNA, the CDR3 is TGTGCCAGCCTTGAGACAGCTTTGAACACTGAAGCTTTCTTT.

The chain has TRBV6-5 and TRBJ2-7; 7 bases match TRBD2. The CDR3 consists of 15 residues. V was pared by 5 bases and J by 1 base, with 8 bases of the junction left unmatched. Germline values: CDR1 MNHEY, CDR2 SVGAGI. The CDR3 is CASSLGRGMSYEQYF. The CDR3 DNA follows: TGTGCCAGCAGTCTAGGGAGGGGTATGTCCTACGAGCAGTACTTC.

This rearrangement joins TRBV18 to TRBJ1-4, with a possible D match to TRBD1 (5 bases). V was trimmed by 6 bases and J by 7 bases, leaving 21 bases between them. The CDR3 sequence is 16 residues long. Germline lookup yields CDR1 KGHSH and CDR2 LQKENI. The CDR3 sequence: CASSPGYGLAGEKLFF. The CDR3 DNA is TGTGCCAGCTCTCCAGGGTACGGACTGGCCGGTGAAAAACTGTTTTTT.

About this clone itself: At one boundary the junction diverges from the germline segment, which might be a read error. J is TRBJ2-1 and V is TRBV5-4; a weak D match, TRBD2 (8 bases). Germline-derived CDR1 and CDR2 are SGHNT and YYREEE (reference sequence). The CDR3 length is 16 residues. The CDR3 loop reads CASSPGGGLVYDEQFF. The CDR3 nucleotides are TGTGCCAGCAGTCCAGGGGGGGGACTAGTCTACGATGAGCAGTTCTTC.

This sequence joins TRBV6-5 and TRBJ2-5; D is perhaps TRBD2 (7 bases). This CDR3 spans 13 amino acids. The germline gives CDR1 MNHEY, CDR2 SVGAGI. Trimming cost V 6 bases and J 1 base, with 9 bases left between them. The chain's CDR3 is CASSRGAQETQYF. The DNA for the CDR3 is TGTGCCAGCAGCCGGGGGGCCCAAGAGACCCAGTACTTC.

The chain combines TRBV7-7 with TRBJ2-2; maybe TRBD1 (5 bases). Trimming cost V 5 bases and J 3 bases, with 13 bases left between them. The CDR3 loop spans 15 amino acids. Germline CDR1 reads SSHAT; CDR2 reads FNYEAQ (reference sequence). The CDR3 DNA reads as TGTGCCAGCAGCCTCGAAAAGGGGCACACCGGGGAGCTGTTTTTT. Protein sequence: CASSLEKGHTGELFF.

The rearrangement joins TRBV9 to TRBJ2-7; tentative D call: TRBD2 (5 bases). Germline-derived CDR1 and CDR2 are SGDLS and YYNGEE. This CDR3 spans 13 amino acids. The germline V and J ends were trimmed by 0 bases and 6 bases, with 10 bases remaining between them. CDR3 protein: CASSVGLGGEQYF. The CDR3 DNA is TGTGCCAGCAGCGTAGGACTCGGAGGCGAGCAGTACTTC.

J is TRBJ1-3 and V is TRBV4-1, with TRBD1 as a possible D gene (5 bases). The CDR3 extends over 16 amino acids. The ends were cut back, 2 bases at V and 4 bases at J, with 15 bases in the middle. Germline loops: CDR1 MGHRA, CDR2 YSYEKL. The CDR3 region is CASSQPRQTKGNTIYF. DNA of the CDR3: TGCGCCAGCAGCCAACCCCGACAGACCAAAGGAAACACCATATATTTT.

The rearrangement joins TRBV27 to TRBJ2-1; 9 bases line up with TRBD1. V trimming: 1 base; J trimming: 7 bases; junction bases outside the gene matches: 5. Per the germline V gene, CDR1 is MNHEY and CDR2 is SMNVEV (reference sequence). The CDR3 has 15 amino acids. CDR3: CASSLWTGAGNEQFF. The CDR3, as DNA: TGTGCCAGCAGTTTATGGACAGGGGCGGGAAATGAGCAGTTCTTC.

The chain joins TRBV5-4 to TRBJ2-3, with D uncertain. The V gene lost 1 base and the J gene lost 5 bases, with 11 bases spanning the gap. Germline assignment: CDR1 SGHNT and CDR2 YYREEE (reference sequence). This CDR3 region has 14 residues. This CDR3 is CASSLFSSEDTQYF. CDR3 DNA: TGTGCCAGCAGCTTGTTTTCCTCAGAAGATACGCAGTATTTT.

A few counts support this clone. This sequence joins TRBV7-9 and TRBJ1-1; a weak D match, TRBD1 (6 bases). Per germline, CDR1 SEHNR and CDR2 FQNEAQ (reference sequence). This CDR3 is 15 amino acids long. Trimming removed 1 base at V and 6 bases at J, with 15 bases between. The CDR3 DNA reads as TGTGCCAGCAGCTTAGTCCCAGGGGCAGTCGCTGAAGCTTTCTTT. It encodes CASSLVPGAVAEAFF.

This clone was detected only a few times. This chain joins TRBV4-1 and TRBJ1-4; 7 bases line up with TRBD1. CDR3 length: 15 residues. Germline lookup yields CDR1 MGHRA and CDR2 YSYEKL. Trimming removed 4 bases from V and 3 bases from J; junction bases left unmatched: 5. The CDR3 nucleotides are TGCGCCAGCAGCCCCATGACAGGGTCTAATGAAAAACTGTTTTTT. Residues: CASSPMTGSNEKLFF.

CDR3 bases: TGCGCCAGCAGCCAAGAGTTCACACCTTACAATGAGCAGTTCTTC. Translated: CASSQEFTPYNEQFF. The V call is TRBV4-3, the J call TRBJ2-1; D uncertain. The germline V and J ends were trimmed by 0 bases and 4 bases, with 10 bases remaining between them. The germline CDR1 and CDR2 sequences are LGHNA and YSLEER. The CDR3 loop spans 15 amino acids.

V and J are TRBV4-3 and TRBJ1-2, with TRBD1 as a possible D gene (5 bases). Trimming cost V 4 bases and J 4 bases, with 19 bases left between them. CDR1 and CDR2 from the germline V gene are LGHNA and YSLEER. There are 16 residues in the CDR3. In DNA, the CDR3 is TGCGCCAGCAGCCCAGTCGGGGACTCCAACTTCTATGGCTACACCTTC. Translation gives CASSPVGDSNFYGYTF.

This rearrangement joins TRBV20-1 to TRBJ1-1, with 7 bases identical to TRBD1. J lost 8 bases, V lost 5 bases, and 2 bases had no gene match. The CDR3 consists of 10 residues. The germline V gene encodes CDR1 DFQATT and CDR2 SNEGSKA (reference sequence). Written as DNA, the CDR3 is TGCAGTGCTGTACAGGGGGAAGCTTTCTTT. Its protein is CSAVQGEAFF.

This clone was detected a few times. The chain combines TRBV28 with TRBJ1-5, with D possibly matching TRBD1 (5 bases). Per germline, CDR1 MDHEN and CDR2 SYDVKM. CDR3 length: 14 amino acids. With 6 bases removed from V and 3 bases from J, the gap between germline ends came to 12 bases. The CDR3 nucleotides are TGTGCCAGCAGGCCCCCAGGGAACAATCAGCCCCAGCATTTT. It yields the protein CASRPPGNNQPQHF.

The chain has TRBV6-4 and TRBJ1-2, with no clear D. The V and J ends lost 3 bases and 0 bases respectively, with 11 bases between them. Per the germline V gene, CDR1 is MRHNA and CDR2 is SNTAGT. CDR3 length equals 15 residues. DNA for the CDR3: TGTGCCAGCAGTGAGACACCTACTTCTAACTATGGCTACACCTTC. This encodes CASSETPTSNYGYTF.